This TCR beta chain was sequenced for a study of blood T cell repertoires in COVID-19. Sequencing used immunoSEQ multiplex PCR; TCRdb keeps in-frame clones, though not all of them. The profile shows 150,000 or so clones, roughly nine tenths of them singletons. V was cut by 3 bases and J by 5 bases, with 12 bases left in between. Germline CDR1 SGHTA, CDR2 FQGNSA. CDR3 size: 14 residues. The sequencing input was peripheral blood. This sequence joins TRBV7-2 and TRBJ2-3; TRBD1 might be the D (6 bases). The receptor was isolated from a man aged 50-60 years with acute or convalescent COVID-19. CDR3 in DNA: TGTGCCAGCAGCTTCGGACAGATTGGAGATACGCAGTATTTT. It translates to CASSFGQIGDTQYF.